The rows below give T cell receptor beta chains drawn from one sample of a study of T cell changes during pregnancy in multiple sclerosis. Profiling relied on immunoSEQ multiplex PCR, and the TCRdb table lists in-frame clones only, not all of them. The profile shows 60,000 to 90,000 clones, more than 85% of them singletons. The sequences come from peripheral blood, collected after pregnancy. The origin of the receptors is a female donor in good health, enrolled as a control in a pregnancy study. Each CDR3 is given with its conserved first and last residue. The order of the fields is V gene, CDR3 length, J gene, CDR3 protein.

v_gene: TRBV18; len: 15; j_gene: TRBJ2-7; CDR3aa: CASSHSGTGEYEQYF
v_gene: TRBV6-6; len: 16; j_gene: TRBJ2-1; CDR3aa: CASSYLGGGGVDEQFF
v_gene: TRBV28; len: 18; j_gene: TRBJ2-5; CDR3aa: CASSLYAPGGEGQETQYF
v_gene: TRBV30; len: 16; j_gene: TRBJ1-3; CDR3aa: CAWRLTDFSSGNTIYF
v_gene: TRBV7-9; len: 15; j_gene: TRBJ2-7; CDR3aa: CASSTEDRGTHEQYF
v_gene: TRBV6-5; len: 15; j_gene: TRBJ2-7; CDR3aa: CASSPQGALPYEQYF
v_gene: TRBV28; len: 11; j_gene: TRBJ2-7; CDR3aa: CASARTYEQYF
v_gene: TRBV29-1; len: 15; j_gene: TRBJ2-3; CDR3aa: CSVVVGLGGPGVQYF
v_gene: TRBV11-2; len: 16; j_gene: TRBJ1-3; CDR3aa: CASSPRQAYSGNTIYF
v_gene: TRBV2; len: 14; j_gene: TRBJ2-7; CDR3aa: CASTRVGGSYEQYF
v_gene: TRBV27; len: 14; j_gene: TRBJ1-2; CDR3aa: CASRAGGVSYGYTF
v_gene: TRBV6-4; len: 15; j_gene: TRBJ2-5; CDR3aa: CASSAGGGSQETQYF
v_gene: TRBV6-5; len: 13; j_gene: TRBJ1-1; CDR3aa: CASNAGPNTEAFF
v_gene: TRBV6-1; len: 17; j_gene: TRBJ2-1; CDR3aa: CASSAIAGGGARDEQFF
v_gene: TRBV7-2; len: 14; j_gene: TRBJ2-7; CDR3aa: CASSLVTGAYEQYF
v_gene: TRBV30; len: 16; j_gene: TRBJ2-1; CDR3aa: CAWSGTSGSSYNEQFF
v_gene: TRBV5-4; len: 16; j_gene: TRBJ1-1; CDR3aa: CASRRGGPGVGTEAFF
v_gene: TRBV11-2; len: 17; j_gene: TRBJ2-1; CDR3aa: CASSLGRSGLSYNEQFF